These 28 T cell receptor beta chains were sequenced from one sample in a study of shared clonotypes between healthy human individuals. Clones were sequenced by immunoSEQ multiplex PCR, and TCRdb holds only the in-frame ones, with some missing. The sample has roughly 1,000,000 clones, approximately 80% seen once. The sequencing sample was made of memory CD4+ T cells from PBMCs. As for subset: CD45RA-negative fraction. Source of these receptors: a man between 18 and 29 years old in good health. Some clones in this sample may be carry-over from other donors' samples.

The chain uses TRBV19 and TRBJ2-5; 7 bases are shared with TRBD1. The ends lost 7 bases at V and 5 bases at J; junction bases unmatched: 7. This CDR3 contains 13 residues. Germline loops: CDR1 LNHDA, CDR2 SQIVND (reference sequence). DNA of the CDR3: TGTGCCAGTACCCCGACAGGGTCGGAGACCCAGTACTTC. Its protein is CASTPTGSETQYF.

The chain recombines TRBV7-9 with TRBJ1-1; D unclear. Germline V CDR1 and CDR2: SEHNR, FQNEAQ (reference sequence). Between the trimmed V and J ends, which lost 1 base and 3 bases, there was a span of 3 bases. The CDR3 spans 12 residues. The CDR3 nucleotides read TGTGCCAGCAGCTTAGAATACACTGAAGCTTTCTTT. Amino acids: CASSLEYTEAFF.

This clone has more than one count but fewer than ten. V usage is TRBV9 and J usage is TRBJ1-2, with a tentative D call TRBD1 (6 bases). This CDR3 spans 14 amino acids. Trimming cost V 0 bases and J 8 bases, with 14 bases left between them. Germline V gene lookup returns CDR1 SGDLS and CDR2 YYNGEE. The CDR3 region is CASSVGRGARGYTF. CDR3 bases: TGTGCCAGCAGCGTAGGTCGGGGGGCGCGAGGCTACACCTTC.

The rearrangement uses TRBV2 and TRBJ2-1; D tentatively fits TRBD1 or TRBD2 (6 bases each). There are 15 residues in the CDR3. CDR1 SNHLY and CDR2 FYNNEI come from the germline V gene. The germline V and J ends were trimmed by 4 bases and 4 bases, with 14 bases remaining between them. The CDR3 DNA reads as TGTGCCAGCAGTGGGGCAAGGGGGAGGTACAATGAGCAGTTCTTC. Encoded protein: CASSGARGRYNEQFF.

The V and J genes are TRBV10-3 and TRBJ2-2, with TRBD1 matching over 7 bases. The CDR3 has 14 amino acids. Germline V lookup: CDR1 ENHRY, CDR2 SYGVKD. J lost 2 bases, V lost 6 bases, and 3 bases had no gene match. CDR3 residues: CAIRGTDNTGELFF. In DNA form, the CDR3 reads TGTGCCATCAGGGGGACAGATAACACCGGGGAGCTGTTTTTT.

The chain links TRBV29-1 to TRBJ2-5, with 9 bases identical to TRBD2. The germline V gene has CDR1 SQVTM and CDR2 ANQGSEA. This CDR3 is built from 12 residues. J gave up 2 bases and V 7 bases, and 2 bases lay outside the gene matches. CDR3 coding DNA: TGCAGCGCCCTAGCGGGACAAGAGACCCAGTACTTC. Translating gives CSALAGQETQYF.

A word on this clone: Other DNA sequences in the sample encode the same CDR3. V is TRBV10-3 and J is TRBJ2-5, with D possibly being TRBD1 (5 bases). The V end was cut by 0 bases, the J end by 4 bases, with 9 bases between. The CDR3 sequence is 14 residues long. Germline loops: CDR1 ENHRY, CDR2 SYGVKD. The CDR3 here is CAISESSGLETQYF. The CDR3 DNA reads TGTGCCATCAGTGAGTCATCAGGGCTAGAGACCCAGTACTTC.

The CDR3 here is CASSLVDNQRAFF. The CDR3 DNA is TGTGCCAGCAGTTTGGTAGACAATCAGAGAGCTTTCTTT. This chain uses TRBV28 with TRBJ1-1; no clear D. Germline CDR1 reads MDHEN; CDR2 reads SYDVKM. CDR3 length: 13 residues. Trimming removed 3 bases from V and 10 bases from J, with 15 bases in between.

The chain has TRBV11-3 and TRBJ2-2; no clear D gene. The CDR3 consists of 16 residues. V shed 2 bases and J shed 3 bases, with 13 bases lying between them. Germline CDR1 SGHNT, CDR2 YENEEA. The CDR3 loop is CASSLLGGPDTGELFF. The CDR3, as DNA: TGTGCCAGCAGCTTACTTGGCGGACCGGACACCGGGGAGCTGTTTTTT.

This clone appeared many times. Within the sample, other DNA sequences also encode this same CDR3. The chain carries TRBV5-1 and TRBJ2-1; no clear D gene. The CDR3 runs to 13 residues. V lost 4 bases and J lost 5, with 10 bases in between. Germline CDR1 and CDR2: SGHRS and YFSETQ. This CDR3 reads CASSVTIHNEQFF. The CDR3 DNA reads TGCGCCAGCAGCGTAACAATCCACAATGAGCAGTTCTTC.

The V gene is TRBV2, the J gene TRBJ2-1; 8 bases fit TRBD1. The length of the CDR3 is 14 residues. V lost 5 bases to trimming and J lost 7 bases; unmatched junction nucleotides: 7. Germline lookup yields CDR1 SNHLY and CDR2 FYNNEI. CDR3 nucleotide sequence: TGTGCCAGCAGTCTAGTACAGGGGGTTAATGAGCAGTTCTTC. Amino acids: CASSLVQGVNEQFF.

The V and J genes are TRBV6-6 and TRBJ2-1, with a possible D match to TRBD1 (5 bases). Germline CDR1 is MNHNY and CDR2 is SVGAGI (reference sequence). The V end was cut by 11 bases, the J end by 7 bases, with 27 bases between. The CDR3 has 16 amino acids. For the CDR3, the DNA is TGTGCCGTGAAAGGGGTAGATTACAAAGCTACAAATGAGCAGTTCTTC. Amino acids: CAVKGVDYKATNEQFF.

This clone occurred a few times. V is TRBV30 and J is TRBJ2-1, with TRBD2 identical over 9 bases. Germline V lookup: CDR1 GTSNPN, CDR2 SVGIG (reference sequence). CDR3 length: 17 amino acids. V shed 2 bases, J shed 6 bases, and the junction held 14 bases outside the gene matches. DNA of the CDR3: TGTGCCTGGAGTAGATTTTATATGGCGGGAGGGGGCAATGAGCAGTTCTTC. Protein sequence: CAWSRFYMAGGGNEQFF.

In this sample, this clone turned up many times. This rearrangement joins TRBV28 to TRBJ1-1; D is uncertain. The length of the CDR3 is 14 residues. The V end was cut by 7 bases, the J end by 6 bases, with 18 bases between. CDR1 and CDR2 (germline): MDHEN, SYDVKM. CDR3 loop: CASTSGLRPPEAFF. As DNA, the CDR3 is TGTGCCAGCACGTCCGGGTTACGGCCTCCTGAAGCTTTCTTT. The variable domain in full, with the rest retrieved from reference TRBV28 and TRBJ1-1, is DVKVTQSSRYLVKRTGEKVFLECVQDMDHENMFWYRQDPGLGLRLIYFSYDVKMKEKGDIPEGYSVSREKKERFSLILESASTNQTSMYLCASTSGLRPPEAFFGQGTRLTVV.

This clone was recorded once. This chain uses TRBV5-1 with TRBJ2-7; 8 bases match TRBD2. Germline V gene lookup returns CDR1 SGHRS and CDR2 YFSETQ. The CDR3 extends over 16 amino acids. The J segment lost 3 bases and the V segment lost 4 bases, leaving 12 bases of the junction unmatched. CDR3 nucleotide sequence: TGCGCCAGCAGCCGGACCCCCGGGGGGGACCTCTACGAGCAGTACTTC. Translation gives CASSRTPGGDLYEQYF.

The chain has TRBV5-6 and TRBJ1-3, with D perhaps matching TRBD1 (6 bases). The CDR3 has 15 amino acids. The germline V and J ends were trimmed by 1 base and 4 bases, with 12 bases remaining between them. Germline lookup yields CDR1 SGHDT and CDR2 YYEEEE. The DNA of the CDR3 is TGTGCCAGCAGCTTGTTACAGGGTGCGGGAAACACCATATATTTT. This sequence encodes CASSLLQGAGNTIYF.

The chain is built from TRBV5-8 and TRBJ1-3, with TRBD1 as a possible D gene (6 bases). Germline CDR1 and CDR2: SGHTS and YDEGEE. This CDR3 region has 15 residues. V was shortened by 2 bases and J by 8 bases, with 17 bases between the two germline ends. The CDR3 region is CASSLGQLSGDTIYF. As DNA, the CDR3 is TGTGCCAGCAGCTTAGGACAGCTGTCCGGGGACACCATATATTTT.

This rearrangement joins TRBV29-1 to TRBJ1-3; no clear D. Germline V lookup: CDR1 SQVTM, CDR2 ANQGSEA. V was clipped by 2 bases and J by 1 base, with 3 bases between them. The CDR3 has 12 amino acids. The CDR3 spells CSVESSGNTIYF. The CDR3, as DNA: TGCAGCGTTGAAAGTTCTGGAAACACCATATATTTT.

The chain is built from TRBV5-8 and TRBJ2-7; 12 bases fit TRBD2. The CDR3 has 18 residues. With V trimmed by 2 bases and J by 1 base, 10 bases remained unmatched. Looked up from germline, CDR1 is SGHTS and CDR2 is YDEGEE. This CDR3 is CASSLRLAGVRRSYEQYF. The CDR3 nucleotides read TGTGCCAGCAGCTTAAGACTAGCGGGAGTACGTCGATCCTACGAGCAGTACTTC. The complete variable domain, with remaining parts taken from reference TRBV5-8 and TRBJ2-7, reads EAGVTQSPTHLIKTRGQQATLRCSPISGHTSVYWYQQALGLGLQFLLWYDEGEERNRGNFPPRFSGRQFPNYSSELNVNALELEDSALYLCASSLRLAGVRRSYEQYFGPGTRLTVT.

The sample holds one count of this clone. The chain has TRBV9 and TRBJ2-3; the D gene is possibly TRBD1 (6 bases). The CDR3 has 14 residues. Trimming removed 6 bases at V and 2 bases at J, with 13 bases between. From germline, CDR1 is SGDLS and CDR2 YYNGEE. The CDR3, as DNA: TGTGCCAGCACTAAGGACAGATACACAGATACGCAGTATTTT. Amino acid sequence: CASTKDRYTDTQYF.

The V and J genes are TRBV7-9 and TRBJ2-1, with a possible D match to TRBD1 (6 bases). CDR1 and CDR2 from the germline V gene are SEHNR and FQNEAQ (reference sequence). The V end was cut by 4 bases, the J end by 7 bases, with 14 bases between. The CDR3 length is 14 residues. The CDR3 region has the DNA TGTGCCAGCAGCTACAGGGCAGGGGCAAATGAGCAGTTCTTC. Protein: CASSYRAGANEQFF.

The chain combines TRBV11-2 with TRBJ2-7; D possibly corresponds to TRBD1 (5 bases). Germline assignment: CDR1 SGHAT and CDR2 FQNNGV. The ends were cut back, 1 base at V and 2 bases at J, with 9 bases in the middle. This CDR3 is 14 amino acids long. CDR3 bases: TGTGCCAGCAGCTTAGCAGGGCCCACCTACGAGCAGTACTTC. Protein product: CASSLAGPTYEQYF.

This clone was observed once. The J gene is TRBJ2-3, the V gene TRBV19, with 7 nucleotides matching TRBD1. The junction had 15 bases not matched to a gene; V was cut back by 3 bases and J by 0 bases. The CDR3 runs 19 residues. CDR1 is LNHDA, CDR2 SQIVND, per germline (reference sequence). Here the CDR3 reads CASSIPPHRDRTSTDTQYF. The CDR3, as DNA: TGTGCCAGTAGTATCCCCCCCCATAGGGACAGAACTAGCACAGATACGCAGTATTTT.

CDR3 amino acids: CASSFSGAYNEQFF. Here the CDR3 DNA reads TGTGCCAGCAGCTTTAGCGGGGCCTACAATGAGCAGTTCTTC. The V gene is TRBV7-2, the J gene TRBJ2-1; 8 nucleotides agree with TRBD2. Germline-derived CDR1 and CDR2 are SGHTA and FQGNSA. V lost 3 bases, J lost 2 bases, and 0 bases stayed unmatched. This CDR3 comprises 14 residues.

This clone was detected only a few times. V and J are TRBV28 and TRBJ1-3, with unresolved D. The CDR3 is made up of 13 amino acids. V dropped 7 bases and J dropped 3 bases, with 10 bases sitting between them. Germline V lookup: CDR1 MDHEN, CDR2 SYDVKM. The CDR3 region has the DNA TGTGCCAGCACCCCACCGGGTGGAAACACCATATATTTT. Translating it yields CASTPPGGNTIYF.

This clone was observed many times. The same CDR3 is also encoded by other DNA sequences in this sample. The chain uses TRBV18 and TRBJ1-5; D may be TRBD1 (6 bases). The CDR3 totals 15 residues. Trimming took 2 bases from V and 4 from J, leaving 12 bases between them. The germline CDR1 and CDR2 sequences are KGHSH and LQKENI. This CDR3 reads CASSPSGTNNQPQHF. The CDR3 DNA reads as TGTGCCAGCTCACCATCCGGGACAAATAATCAGCCCCAGCATTTT.

CDR3 region: CASTQDWGEKLFF. The CDR3 DNA follows: TGTGCCAGTACCCAAGATTGGGGGGAAAAACTGTTTTTT. The genes are TRBV19 and TRBJ1-4; tentative D call: TRBD1 (5 bases). Trimming removed 7 bases from V and 8 bases from J, with 14 bases in between. This CDR3 region has 13 residues. Germline values: CDR1 LNHDA, CDR2 SQIVND (reference sequence).

The V gene is TRBV15, the J gene TRBJ2-5; a weak D match, TRBD1 (6 bases). The CDR3 loop spans 13 amino acids. Looked up from germline, CDR1 is LNHNV and CDR2 is YYDKDF (reference sequence). Trimming shortened V by 1 base and J by 3 bases, and 6 bases separated the two germline ends. The CDR3 region has the DNA TGTGCCACCAGCAGAGGGACAGAAGAGACCCAGTACTTC. Amino acids: CATSRGTEETQYF.